This is a list of T cell receptor beta chains from one sample in a study of cytomegalovirus exposure and HLA in healthy donors. Measured with immunoSEQ multiplex PCR; TCRdb has only the in-frame clones, and not every one. The repertoire holds some 150,000 clones, with 87% as singletons. Sequencing used PBMCs. These receptors were obtained from a woman aged 30 to 39 in good health and CMV-seronegative. CDR3s include the opening cysteine and the closing phenylalanine or tryptophan. A D gene is named only where the DNA matches it firmly.

j_call v_call d_call cdr3_aa
TRBJ2-2 TRBV7-3 . CASSRTTGELFF
TRBJ1-5 TRBV5-8 TRBD1 CAGSDRGSNQPQHF
TRBJ2-1 TRBV18 . CASSPTLGRVNEQFF
TRBJ2-7 TRBV19 . CASSITGIDEQYF
TRBJ2-1 TRBV7-2 . CASTSSYNEQFF
TRBJ1-3 TRBV19 . CASSSQPGAAGNTIYF
TRBJ1-1 TRBV18 TRBD1 CASSKGQGAGEAFF
TRBJ1-2 TRBV7-2 . CASIQDRLYGYTF
TRBJ1-4 TRBV9 TRBD1 CASSARQGNEKLFF
TRBJ1-6 TRBV4-1 . CASSPQTGTSYNSPLHF
TRBJ1-2 TRBV27 . CASSSVRGGESGYTF
TRBJ1-2 TRBV5-1 . CASNDGTNGGYTF
TRBJ1-1 TRBV5-6 . CASSPQGRNTEAFF
TRBJ1-5 TRBV19 TRBD1 CASDADRASNQPQHF
TRBJ2-7 TRBV29-1 . CSVGTGPYEQYF
TRBJ2-7 TRBV7-3 . CASSNPGEYLLSEQYF
TRBJ1-1 TRBV19 . CASTPNRVNTEAFF
TRBJ2-5 TRBV19 . CASSSTRRETQYF
TRBJ2-3 TRBV27 . CASSLGQSTDTQYF
TRBJ2-1 TRBV7-9 . CASSLVGGHNEQFF
TRBJ2-3 TRBV4-3 TRBD2 CASSVDGGSDTQYF
TRBJ1-2 TRBV5-4 TRBD1 CASSLGRQGRNYGYTF
TRBJ2-5 TRBV2 . CASSERLAQTQYF
TRBJ2-3 TRBV5-1 TRBD2 CASSLGEVAGGRYTDTQYF
TRBJ2-6 TRBV9 . CASSTPRAGANVLTF
TRBJ2-7 TRBV19 . CASSYRGSSYEQYF
TRBJ2-7 TRBV13 . CASSLSSYEQYF